This T cell receptor beta chain was sequenced in a study of blood T cell repertoires in COVID-19. Study summary: Donors in the United States, Italy and Spain gave samples during acute or convalescent COVID-19. The analysed material was cDNA or gDNA that came from T cells, B-cell-depleted T cells, or PBMCs.

Germline values: CDR1 KGHDR, CDR2 SFDVKD. V was clipped by 3 bases and J by 1 base, with 9 bases between them. This CDR3 is 15 amino acids long. As processed by the authors: The assay estimated nucleated cells by amplifying reference gene primers. Data came from immunoSEQ multiplex PCR; TCRdb stores just in-frame clones and leaves some out. V, J and clone size derive from that table, while D and trimming were established from the DNA sequence. Here the sample spans 270,000 or so clones, roughly 86% being singletons. The sequence came from a man aged 35-49 years with active or convalescent COVID-19. Specimen: peripheral blood. The chain employs TRBV24-1 and TRBJ1-5, with D perhaps matching TRBD1 (6 bases). Written as DNA, the CDR3 is TGTGCCACCAGTGATCGGACAGAGAGCAATCAGCCCCAGCATTTT. Protein sequence: CATSDRTESNQPQHF.